This TCR beta chain was found in a study of blood T cell repertoires in COVID-19. For the study at large: Sample material is recorded as cDNA or gDNA derived from T cells, B-cell-depleted T cells, or PBMCs.

Original processing notes: By means of reference gene primer amplification, nucleated cell counts were estimated. Using immunoSEQ multiplex PCR, the repertoire was profiled, and TCRdb retains in-frame clones only, with some absent. Clonal size and the V and J genes are those of that table, whereas D and trimming came from the DNA. Among roughly 93,000 clones, about nine tenths were seen once, and the ten largest hold 0.85% to 1.2%. Germline V CDR1 and CDR2: GTSNPN, SVGIG (reference sequence). The CDR3 has 13 residues. With 5 bases removed from V and 4 bases from J, the gap between germline ends came to 14 bases.

Sequences were obtained from peripheral blood. The chain uses TRBV30 and TRBJ1-1; D remains unclear. This TCR came from a human donor in a cohort sampled during active COVID-19. The CDR3 here is CAWLSSGPTEAFF. The CDR3 DNA reads TGTGCCTGGTTATCTTCAGGCCCCACTGAAGCTTTCTTT.